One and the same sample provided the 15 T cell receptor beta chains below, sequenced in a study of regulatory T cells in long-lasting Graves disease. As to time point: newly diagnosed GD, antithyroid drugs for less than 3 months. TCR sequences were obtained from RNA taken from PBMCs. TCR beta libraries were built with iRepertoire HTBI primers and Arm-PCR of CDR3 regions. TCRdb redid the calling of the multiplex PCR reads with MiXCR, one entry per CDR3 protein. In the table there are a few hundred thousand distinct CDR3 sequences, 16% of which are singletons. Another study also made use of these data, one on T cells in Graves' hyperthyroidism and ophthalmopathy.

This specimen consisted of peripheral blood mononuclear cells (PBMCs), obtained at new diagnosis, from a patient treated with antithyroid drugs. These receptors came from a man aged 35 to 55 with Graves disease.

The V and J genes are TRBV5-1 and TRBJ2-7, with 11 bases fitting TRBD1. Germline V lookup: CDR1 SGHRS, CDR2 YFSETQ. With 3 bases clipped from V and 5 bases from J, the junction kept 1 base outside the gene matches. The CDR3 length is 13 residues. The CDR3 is CASSWGQGDEQYF. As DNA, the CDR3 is TGCGCCAGCAGCTGGGGACAGGGGGACGAGCAGTACTTC.

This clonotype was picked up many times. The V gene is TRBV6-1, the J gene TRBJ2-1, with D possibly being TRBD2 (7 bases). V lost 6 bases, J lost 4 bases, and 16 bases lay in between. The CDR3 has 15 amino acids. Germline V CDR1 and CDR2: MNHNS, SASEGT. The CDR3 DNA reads TGTGCCAGCAGGACCCAAAAGGGGGGGTACAATGAGCAGTTCTTC. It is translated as CASRTQKGGYNEQFF.

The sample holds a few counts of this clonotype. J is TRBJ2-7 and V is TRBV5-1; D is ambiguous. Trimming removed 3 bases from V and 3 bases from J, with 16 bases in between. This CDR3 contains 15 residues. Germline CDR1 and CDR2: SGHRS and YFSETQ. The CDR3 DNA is TGCGCCAGCAGCTCCTCCCCGGACGGTTTCTACGAGCAGTACTTC. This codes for CASSSSPDGFYEQYF.

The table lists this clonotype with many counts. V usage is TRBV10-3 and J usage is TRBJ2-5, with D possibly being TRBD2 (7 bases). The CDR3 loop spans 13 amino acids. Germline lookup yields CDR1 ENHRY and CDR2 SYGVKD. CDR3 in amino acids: CAHRGAEQETQYF. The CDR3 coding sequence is TGTGCTCACCGGGGGGCGGAGCAAGAGACCCAGTACTTC.

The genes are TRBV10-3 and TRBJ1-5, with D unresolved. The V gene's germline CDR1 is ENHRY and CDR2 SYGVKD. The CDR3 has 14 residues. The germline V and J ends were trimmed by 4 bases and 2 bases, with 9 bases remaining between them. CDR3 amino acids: CAISGDLGNQPQHF. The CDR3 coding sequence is TGTGCCATCAGTGGAGATCTAGGCAATCAGCCCCAGCATTTT.

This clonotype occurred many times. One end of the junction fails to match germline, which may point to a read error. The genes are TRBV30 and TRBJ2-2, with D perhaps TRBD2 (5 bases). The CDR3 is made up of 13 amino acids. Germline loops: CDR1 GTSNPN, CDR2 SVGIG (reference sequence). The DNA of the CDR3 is TGTGCCTGGAGTTCAACCAGGACCGGGAAGCTGTTTTTT. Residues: CAWSSTRTGKLFF.

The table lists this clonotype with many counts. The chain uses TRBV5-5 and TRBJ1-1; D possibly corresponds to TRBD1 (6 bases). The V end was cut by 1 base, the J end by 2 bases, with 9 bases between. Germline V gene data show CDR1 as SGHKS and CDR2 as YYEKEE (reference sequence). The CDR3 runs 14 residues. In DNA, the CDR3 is TGTGCCAGCAGCTTGACCAGGGGAAACACTGAAGCTTTCTTT. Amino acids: CASSLTRGNTEAFF.

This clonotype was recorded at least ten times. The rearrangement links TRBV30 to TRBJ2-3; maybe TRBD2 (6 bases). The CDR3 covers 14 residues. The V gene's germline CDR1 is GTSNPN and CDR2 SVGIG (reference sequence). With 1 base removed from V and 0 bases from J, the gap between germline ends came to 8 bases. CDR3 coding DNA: TGTGCCTGGAGTGAAGGGACTAGCACAGATACGCAGTATTTT. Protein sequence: CAWSEGTSTDTQYF. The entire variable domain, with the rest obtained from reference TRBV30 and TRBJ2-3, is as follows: SQTIHQWPATLVQPVGSPLSLECTVEGTSNPNLYWYRQAAGRGLQLLFYSVGIGQISSEVPQNLSASRPQDRQFILSSKKLLLSDSGFYLCAWSEGTSTDTQYFGPGTRLTVL.

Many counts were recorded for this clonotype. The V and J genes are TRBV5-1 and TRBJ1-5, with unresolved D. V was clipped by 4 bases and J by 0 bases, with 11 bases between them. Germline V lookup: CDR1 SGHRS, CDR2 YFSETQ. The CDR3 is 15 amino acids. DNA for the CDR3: TGCGCCAGCAGCCCTGGGTCAAATAGCAATCAGCCCCAGCATTTT. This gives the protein CASSPGSNSNQPQHF.

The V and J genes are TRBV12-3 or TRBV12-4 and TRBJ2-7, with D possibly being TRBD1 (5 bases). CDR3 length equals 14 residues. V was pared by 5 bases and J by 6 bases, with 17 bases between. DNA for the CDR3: TGTGCCAGCAGTCCCTCGGGCAGGGTCTCCGAGCAGTACTTC. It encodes CASSPSGRVSEQYF.

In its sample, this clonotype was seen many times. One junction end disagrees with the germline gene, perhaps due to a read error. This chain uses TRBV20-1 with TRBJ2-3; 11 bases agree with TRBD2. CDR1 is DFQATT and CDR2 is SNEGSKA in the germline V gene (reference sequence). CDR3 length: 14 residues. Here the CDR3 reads CNAPTSGGGDTQYF. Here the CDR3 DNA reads TGCAATGCTCCTACTAGCGGGGGTGGAGATACGCAGTATTTT.

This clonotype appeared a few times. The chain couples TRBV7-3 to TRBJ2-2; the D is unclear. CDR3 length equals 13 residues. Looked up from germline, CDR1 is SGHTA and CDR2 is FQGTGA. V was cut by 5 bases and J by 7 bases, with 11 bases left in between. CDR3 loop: CASSPLKGGELFF. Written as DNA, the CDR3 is TGTGCCAGCAGCCCGCTCAAGGGCGGGGAGCTGTTTTTT.

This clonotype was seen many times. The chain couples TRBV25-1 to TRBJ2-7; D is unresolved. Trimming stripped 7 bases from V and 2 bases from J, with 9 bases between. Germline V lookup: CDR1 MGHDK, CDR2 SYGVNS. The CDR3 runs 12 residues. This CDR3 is CASMAAAYEQYF. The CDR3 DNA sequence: TGTGCCAGCATGGCAGCAGCCTACGAGCAGTACTTC.

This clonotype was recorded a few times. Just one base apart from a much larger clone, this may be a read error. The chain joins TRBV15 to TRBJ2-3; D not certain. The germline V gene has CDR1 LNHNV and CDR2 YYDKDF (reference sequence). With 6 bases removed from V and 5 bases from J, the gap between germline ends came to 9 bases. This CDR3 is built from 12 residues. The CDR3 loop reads CATSCLGDTQYF. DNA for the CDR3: TGTGCCACCAGTTGCCTAGGAGATACGCAGTATTTT.

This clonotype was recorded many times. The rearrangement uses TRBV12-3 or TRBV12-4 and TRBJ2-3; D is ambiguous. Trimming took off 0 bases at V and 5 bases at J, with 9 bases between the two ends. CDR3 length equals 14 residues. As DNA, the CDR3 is TGTGCCAGCAGTTTAGCGGGGTGGCGAGATACGCAGTATTTT. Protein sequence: CASSLAGWRDTQYF.